This TCR beta chain was sequenced during a study of blood T cells in healthy people across ages. General study results and limits: Per million T cells, TCR beta diversity dropped about linearly as age rose. Greater diversity and more naive CD4+ cells were seen in long-lived donors than in aged donors. Those diversity estimates obtained from one million T cells were thought to be underestimates. TCR beta diversity correlated strongly with naive T cell percentage.

A J-beta primer mix and a sample-barcoded 5' primer were used in a second PCR of about 7 to 12 cycles. From the 5' RACE reads, TCRdb called clonotypes with MiXCR, one entry per CDR3 protein. The data show 1.8 million or so distinct CDR3 sequences, 39% seen once. From germline, CDR1 is SQVTM and CDR2 ANQGSEA. V shed 5 bases and J shed 5 bases, with 8 bases lying between them. The CDR3 loop spans 11 amino acids. Notes on this clonotype: Its specificity is unknown.

Sequencing was done on a sample of blood. This TCR was recovered from a human donor in good health. The V and J genes are TRBV29-1 and TRBJ2-3, with no clear D. The CDR3, as DNA: TGCAGCGTTATGGTGGGAGATACGCAGTATTTT. It encodes CSVMVGDTQYF.